This TCR beta chain was identified in a study of OX40 agonist ivuxolimab in advanced cancers. The J segment lost 4 bases and the V segment lost 6 bases, leaving 7 bases of the junction unmatched. The germline V gene encodes CDR1 MDHEN and CDR2 SYDVKM. The CDR3 totals 14 residues. The data were produced by immunoSEQ multiplex PCR, yet TCRdb's version contains in-frame clones alone and is incomplete. The sample has more than 60,000 clones; 80% to 85% are singletons. The origin of this receptor is an adult with an advanced solid tumor such as melanoma, head and neck, liver or kidney cancer. This chain connects TRBV28 to TRBJ1-2; 8 bases agree with TRBD1. Specimen: CD4+ or CD8+ T cells sorted from blood, collected in a trial of the OX40 agonist ivuxolimab. CDR3 coding DNA: TGTGCCAGCAGCTCAGGGGGCGCCGGCTATGGCTACACCTTC. It specifies CASSSGGAGYGYTF.